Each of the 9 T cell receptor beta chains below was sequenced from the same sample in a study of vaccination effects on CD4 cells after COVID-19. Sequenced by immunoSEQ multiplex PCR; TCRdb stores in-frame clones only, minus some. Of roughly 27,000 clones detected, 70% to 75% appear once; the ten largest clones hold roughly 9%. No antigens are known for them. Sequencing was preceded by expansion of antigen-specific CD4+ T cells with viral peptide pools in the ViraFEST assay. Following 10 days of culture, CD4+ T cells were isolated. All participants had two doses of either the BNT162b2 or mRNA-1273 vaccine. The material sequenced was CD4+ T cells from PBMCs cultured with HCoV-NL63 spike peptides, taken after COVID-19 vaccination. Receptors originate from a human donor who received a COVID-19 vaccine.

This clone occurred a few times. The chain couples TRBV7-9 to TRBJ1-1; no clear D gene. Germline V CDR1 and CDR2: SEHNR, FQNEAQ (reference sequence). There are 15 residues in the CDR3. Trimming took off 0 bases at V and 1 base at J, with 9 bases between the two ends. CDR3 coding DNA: TGTGCCAGCAGCTTAGCGCTCGGCAAGAACACTGAAGCTTTCTTT. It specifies CASSLALGKNTEAFF.

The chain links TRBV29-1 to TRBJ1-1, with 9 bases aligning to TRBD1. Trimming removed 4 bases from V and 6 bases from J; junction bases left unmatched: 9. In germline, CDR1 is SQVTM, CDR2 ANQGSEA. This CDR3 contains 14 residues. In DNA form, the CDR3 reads TGCAGCGTTGGCAGGACAGGGGCGAGCGCTGAAGCTTTCTTT. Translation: CSVGRTGASAEAFF.

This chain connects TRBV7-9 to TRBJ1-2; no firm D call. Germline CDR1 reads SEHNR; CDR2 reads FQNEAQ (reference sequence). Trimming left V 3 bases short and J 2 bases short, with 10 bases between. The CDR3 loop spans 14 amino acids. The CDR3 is CASSFALLNYGYTF. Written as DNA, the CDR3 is TGTGCCAGCAGCTTCGCCCTCCTGAACTATGGCTACACCTTC.

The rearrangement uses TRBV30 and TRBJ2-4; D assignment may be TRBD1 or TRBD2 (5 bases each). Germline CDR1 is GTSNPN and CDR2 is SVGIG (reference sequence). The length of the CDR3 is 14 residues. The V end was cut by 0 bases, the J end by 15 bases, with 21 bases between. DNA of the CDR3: TGTGCCTGGAGTGTACAATCGGGACCCAAAACGCGGTACTTC. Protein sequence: CAWSVQSGPKTRYF.

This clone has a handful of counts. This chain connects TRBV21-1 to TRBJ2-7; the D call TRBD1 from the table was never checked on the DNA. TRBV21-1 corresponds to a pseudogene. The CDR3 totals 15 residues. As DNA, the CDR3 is TGTGCCAGCAGCTCGCCAGGGACAGGGGATTTCGAGCAGTACTTC. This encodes CASSSPGTGDFEQYF.

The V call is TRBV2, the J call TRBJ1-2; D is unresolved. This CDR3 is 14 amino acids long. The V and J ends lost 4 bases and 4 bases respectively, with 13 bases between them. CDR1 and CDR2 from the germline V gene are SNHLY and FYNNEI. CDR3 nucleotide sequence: TGTGCCAGCAGTGCGGAGGGAATAGGCTATGGCTACACCTTC. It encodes CASSAEGIGYGYTF. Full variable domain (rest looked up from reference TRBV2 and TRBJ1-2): EPEVTQTPSHQVTQMGQEVILRCVPISNHLYFYWYRQILGQKVEFLVSFYNNEISEKSEIFDDQFSVERPDGSNFTLKIRSTKLEDSAMYFCASSAEGIGYGYTFGSGTRLTVV.

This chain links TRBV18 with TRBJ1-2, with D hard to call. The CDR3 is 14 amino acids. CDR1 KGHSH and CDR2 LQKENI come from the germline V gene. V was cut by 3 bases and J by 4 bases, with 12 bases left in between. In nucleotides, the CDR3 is TGTGCCAGCTCACCGATGTCAGCGGGCTATGGCTACACCTTC. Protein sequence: CASSPMSAGYGYTF.

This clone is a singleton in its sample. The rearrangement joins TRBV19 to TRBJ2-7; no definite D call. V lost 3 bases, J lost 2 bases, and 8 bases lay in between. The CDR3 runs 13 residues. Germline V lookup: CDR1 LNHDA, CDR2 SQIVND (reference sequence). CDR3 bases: TGTGCCAGTAGTATGGGTGTTCCCTACGAGCAGTACTTC. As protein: CASSMGVPYEQYF. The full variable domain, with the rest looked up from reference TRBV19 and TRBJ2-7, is DGGITQSPKYLFRKEGQNVTLSCEQNLNHDAMYWYRQDPGQGLRLIYYSQIVNDFQKGDIAEGYSVSREKKESFPLTVTSAQKNPTAFYLCASSMGVPYEQYFGPGTRLTVT.

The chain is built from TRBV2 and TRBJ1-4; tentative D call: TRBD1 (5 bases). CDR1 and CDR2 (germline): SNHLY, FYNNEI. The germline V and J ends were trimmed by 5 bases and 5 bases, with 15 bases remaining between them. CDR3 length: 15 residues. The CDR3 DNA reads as TGTGCCAGCAGTCCCAGGGTATGGGGAAATGAAAAACTGTTTTTT. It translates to CASSPRVWGNEKLFF.